Following are 2 T cell receptor beta chains from one sample sequenced in a study of blood T cell repertoires in COVID-19. Repertoires were generated with immunoSEQ multiplex PCR, while TCRdb's copy carries only in-frame clones and drops some. Of some 350,000 clones detected, over 75% appear once; the ten largest clones hold 5% to 6%. The sequencing input was PBMCs or T cells enriched from blood (not recorded which). The source is a man aged 25 to 40 who had recovered from COVID-19.

This sequence joins TRBV5-1 and TRBJ2-5; 11 positions match TRBD2. The CDR3 extends over 13 amino acids. Trimming cost V 4 bases and J 4 bases; bases outside gene matches: 0. Germline V gene sequence: CDR1 SGHRS, CDR2 YFSETQ. CDR3 sequence reads: CASSTSGGETQYF. CDR3 nucleotide sequence: TGCGCCAGCAGCACTAGCGGGGGAGAGACCCAGTACTTC.

The rearrangement uses TRBV7-9 and TRBJ2-1; 11 bases fit TRBD2. Trimming removed 0 bases from V and 5 bases from J; junction bases left unmatched: 12. Germline CDR1 reads SEHNR; CDR2 reads FQNEAQ (reference sequence). CDR3 length: 19 residues. CDR3 sequence reads: CASSLAVGATSGVHNEQFF. The CDR3 bases are TGTGCCAGCAGCTTAGCAGTGGGGGCGACTAGCGGGGTCCACAATGAGCAGTTCTTC.